The text below deals with one T cell receptor beta chain. The antigen it binds to is not known. No per-base quality is available; no much larger clone lies one base away. The data originate from a study of cytomegalovirus exposure and HLA in healthy donors (dated by TCRdb to the late 2010s). General notes on the study: An earlier analysis of several hundred of the donors reported 250 to 300 Gb of sequence data and some 110 million unique TCR beta sequences obtained from about 170 million T cells. Approximately 300 gigabases of sequencing data and tens of millions of unique TCR sequences were included in an early release covering over 600 HLA-typed donors. Of the roughly 400 genotyped donors, approximately 81% were placed in the genetic ancestry cluster associated with self-reported Caucasian donors. The study aimed to test whether signatures of past pathogen exposure could be identified by cataloging public T cell receptors. The study used immunosequencing to profile the T cell repertoires of approximately 640 subjects and linked those repertoires to cytomegalovirus serostatus. In addition to the first cohort of about 650 subjects, a separate validation cohort of 120 different subjects was used. To predict cytomegalovirus infection status, the study combined high-throughput TCR immunosequencing, statistical association of individual TCRs with disease status, and machine learning. A later analysis re-examined previously published TCR beta repertoires from around 670 donors and added high-resolution HLA genotyping to investigate patterns of TCR occurrence. The later analysis used no new phenotypic data to find candidate immune exposures, relying instead on TCR beta sequences and their occurrence across donors. An earlier analysis of a few hundred of the donors applied high-throughput TCR beta sequencing to assess whether each TCR beta V gene segment acted as functional or pseudogenic. Donor age, sex, ethnicity and CMV serostatus were collected together with the repertoire data. In a later genetic analysis, genome-wide SNP genotypes for about three fifths of the roughly 670 donors were used, and that subset was treated as a discovery cohort. Every repertoire in the discovery cohort had been generated on one and the same sequencing platform. Both class I and class II loci were covered by HLA typing, at four-digit resolution. The number of typed donors differed by locus: roughly 620-640 for A, B, C, DRB1 and DQB1; some 500 for DQA1; around 610 for DPA1; and 400 to 480 for DPB1. Because of strong linkage in the cohort, roughly five DR-DQ haplotypes were treated as single units for association and clustering. On average, roughly 240,000 unique TCR beta nucleotide sequences were sequenced per donor among a few hundred genotyped donors of the cohort, with about 17% of those sequences being non-productive.

Beyond this particular receptor, the publication reports: A further reported finding was that TCR beta sequences accurately predicted the HLA-A and HLA-B alleles for most subjects in the first cohort. A total of 150 or so TCR beta chains were listed by the study as associated with cytomegalovirus. Only TCR beta chains were sequenced in this cohort, and the absence of alpha or paired-chain data limited detectable features. In a later analysis, the rate of TCR association differed among HLA loci, with DRB1 alleles having the most associated TCRs and HLA-C alleles having the fewest. In a later genetic analysis, a missense DCLRE1C variant was associated with V-gene and J-gene trimming of TCR beta chains, and the association was replicated in an independent cohort. A later analysis associated 16,951 TCR beta sequences with specific HLA alleles at a false discovery rate of 0.05. In vitro tests confirmed that a few of the cytomegalovirus-associated TCR beta chains recognize cytomegalovirus antigens. Some IMGT-functional V segments, including TRBV6-2 and TRBV6-3, could not be distinguished by the 87-base-pair reads and were therefore excluded. While some public TCRs were present in many individuals, most TCR sequences turned up only very rarely across donors. It was suggested by the authors that the approach could potentially be generalized to other disease states and immunological phenotypes. In an earlier analysis of some 540 of the donors, most TCR beta V segments appeared in productive rearrangements about 87% or about 30% of the time, broadly matching IMGT annotations. In a later genetic analysis, fewer N-insertions in productive TCRs were reported among donors in an Asian-associated ancestry cluster than the approximately 710-donor mean. Correlated functional status among segregating V segments might be attributable to linkage disequilibrium, but an unknown experimental factor could not be ruled out. Most CMV-associated TCR beta chains appeared to be HLA-restricted in a later analysis, and the HLA associations seemed to be driven largely by CMV exposure. A group of highly shared sequence variants was considered likely to be a technical artifact of the sequencing pipeline. Immune exposure information for the cohort was limited to CMV serostatus. Because HLA typing was missing for some donors at each locus, association tests included only the typed subset. When HLA alleles, especially DR and DQ, strongly co-occurred, TCR associations were difficult to assign to individual alleles. Because counts were too low, about 15 rarely observed V segments, including chromosome 9 orphons, were left out of the earlier analysis of about 620 of the donors. A later analysis reported that several top co-occurrence clusters appeared linked to parvovirus B19, influenza, CMV and Epstein-Barr virus. A later analysis found that HLA-associated TCR beta chains were more clonally expanded and had lower generation probabilities than equally common non-associated chains. Roughly uniform sequencing depth across donors was assumed in presence/absence analyses, although this assumption may not hold. The classifier was reported to diagnose cytomegalovirus status with high specificity and sensitivity in both the original cohort and the validation cohort.

Library preparation used the immunoSEQ multiplex PCR assay. A mixture of 60 forward primers for TCR Vbeta segments and 13 reverse primers for TCR Jbeta segments was used in the multiplex PCR. Amplification of the CDR3 region of rearranged TCR beta genes was performed with a multiplex PCR assay on genomic DNA. The amplified TCR beta libraries were sequenced on the Illumina HiSeq System as 87-base-pair reads. The source study handled its data this way. A later analysis counted about 76 million unique TCR beta chains across the 650 to 800 repertoires, and around 12 million of these chains were shared by at least two donors. A nearest-neighbor algorithm error-corrected the raw reads and collapsed the reads into unique sequences, merging closely related sequences to remove PCR and sequencing errors. CDR3 sequences were aligned to IMGT reference sequences to assign V, D and J gene segments. Each retained sequence needed at least a six-nucleotide match to both a V gene segment and a J gene segment. Rearrangements were classified as productive when the CDR3 lacked stop codons and remained in frame with V and J, and all other rearrangements were classified as non-productive. Following IMGT convention, CDR3 was defined as the stretch from the second conserved V-encoded cysteine to the conserved J-encoded phenylalanine. The earlier analysis of about 610 of the donors excluded any sequence lacking an unambiguous match to a single V gene segment. In an earlier analysis of more than 500 of the donors, a V segment was called functional when productive rearrangements were above 56.7%, and segregating when the standard deviation between donors exceeded 5%. To diagnose cytomegalovirus status from the catalog of TCR beta chain sequences, a statistical classification framework was built. A later analysis assigned V and J genes by comparing TCR nucleotide sequences with IMGT/GENE-DB human TR gene sequences. In a later analysis, CDR3 sequences and most-parsimonious VDJ recombination scenarios were assigned using the TCRdist pipeline. In a later analysis, each TCR beta chain was defined by its CDR3 amino acid sequence together with its V-gene family, and reads lacking a unique V-gene family were excluded. To address suspected cross-contamination and a sequencing artifact, a later analysis removed some 620 highly shared, low-generation-probability nucleotide sequences. For each public chain, a later analysis derived a clonal expansion index from normalized ranks of inferred template counts within each repertoire. A later analysis computed generation probabilities with a VDJ recombination model fitted to out-of-frame rearrangements, and checked the results against IGoR. In a later analysis, hypergeometric tests were used to score TCR-TCR, TCR-HLA and TCR-CMV co-occurrence, with a repertoire-size bias correction applied to TCR pairs. A later analysis estimated false discovery rates by permuting HLA or CMV assignments 20 times. In a later analysis, co-occurring TCRs were grouped using DBSCAN, with TCRdist sequence similarity added in when clustering inside HLA-allele-positive subsets. Repertoires with fewer than 30,000 or more than 120,000 public chains, plus five repertoires with anomalous nucleotide sharing, were excluded from co-occurrence clustering. TCRdb took this table from immuneACCESS and kept in-frame rearrangements with V and J called. Such tables lack part of the clones; where checked against another copy, unresolved V genes explain under half of the gap, and the rest is unexplained. The V and J calls and the clone size are those of that table, but D and trimming were determined from the DNA. The sample table holds 100,000 to 150,000 clones, of which roughly four fifths were seen once. Around 1.8% of the sample lies in the top ten.

The cohort comprised 670 or so healthy bone marrow donors. At the time of sampling, all cohort members were nominally healthy, though unrecorded immune exposures were likely present. The donor was CMV seronegative and was included in the group of a few hundred seronegative cohort members. A peripheral blood sample was collected from each donor, and TCR beta sequencing was performed on peripheral blood mononuclear cells. The Qiagen DNeasy Blood Extraction Kit was used to extract genomic DNA from the blood cell samples. According to the germline V gene, CDR1 reads SGHTA and CDR2 reads FQGNSA. Trimming removed 3 bases from V and 8 bases from J, leaving 13 bases between the germline ends. From the cysteine up to the phenylalanine, the CDR3 has a length of 13 residues. The sequence is cut down to CDR3 DNA, 39 bases in frame from base 1.

Sequenced input: PBMCs. The V gene is TRBV7-2 and the J gene is TRBJ1-2; the D gene lacks a confident call. This receptor was taken from a woman aged 45-65 years in good health and CMV-seronegative. The sequenced DNA is TGTGCCAGCAGCTTTACTCCCGCTGAGGGCTACACCTTC. The encoded protein is CASSFTPAEGYTF.